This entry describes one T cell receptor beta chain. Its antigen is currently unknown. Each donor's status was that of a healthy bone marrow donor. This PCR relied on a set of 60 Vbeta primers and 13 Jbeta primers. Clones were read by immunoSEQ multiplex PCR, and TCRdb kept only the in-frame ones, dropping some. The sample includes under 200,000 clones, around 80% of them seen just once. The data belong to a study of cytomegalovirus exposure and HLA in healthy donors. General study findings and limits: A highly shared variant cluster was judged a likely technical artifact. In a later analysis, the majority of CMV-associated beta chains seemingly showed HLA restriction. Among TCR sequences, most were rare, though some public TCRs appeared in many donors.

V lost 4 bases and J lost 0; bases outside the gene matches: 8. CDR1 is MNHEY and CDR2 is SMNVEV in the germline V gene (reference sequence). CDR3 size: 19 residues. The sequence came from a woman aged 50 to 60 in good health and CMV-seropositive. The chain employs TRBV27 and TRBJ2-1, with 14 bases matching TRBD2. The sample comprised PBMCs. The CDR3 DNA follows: TGTGCCAGCAGTTCTCGGACTAGCGGGGGGTTGTCCTCCTACAATGAGCAGTTCTTC. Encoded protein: CASSSRTSGGLSSYNEQFF.